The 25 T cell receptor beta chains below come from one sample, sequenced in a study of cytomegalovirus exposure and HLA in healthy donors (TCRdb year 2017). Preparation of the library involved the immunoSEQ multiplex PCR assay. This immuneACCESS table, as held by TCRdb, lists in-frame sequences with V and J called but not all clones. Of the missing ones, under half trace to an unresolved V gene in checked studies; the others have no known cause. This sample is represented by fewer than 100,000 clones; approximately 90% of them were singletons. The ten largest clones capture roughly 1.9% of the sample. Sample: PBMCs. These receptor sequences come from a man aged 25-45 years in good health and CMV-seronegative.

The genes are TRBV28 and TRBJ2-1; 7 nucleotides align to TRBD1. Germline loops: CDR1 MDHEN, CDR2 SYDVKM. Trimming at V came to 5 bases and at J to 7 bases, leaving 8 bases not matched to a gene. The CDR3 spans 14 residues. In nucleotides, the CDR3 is TGTGCCAGCAGTGTTGGGACAGCATTTAATGAGCAGTTCTTC. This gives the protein CASSVGTAFNEQFF.

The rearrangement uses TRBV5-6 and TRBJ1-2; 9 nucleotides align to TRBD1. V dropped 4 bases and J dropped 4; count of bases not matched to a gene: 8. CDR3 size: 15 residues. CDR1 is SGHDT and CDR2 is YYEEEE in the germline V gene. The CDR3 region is CASSPGTGSLYGYTF. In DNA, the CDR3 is TGTGCCAGCAGCCCTGGGACAGGGAGCCTCTATGGCTACACCTTC.

The CDR3 DNA reads as TGTGCCAGCAGCTTGATCCCGGGACAGGAGGCCTACGAGCAGTACTTC. It yields the protein CASSLIPGQEAYEQYF. The gene calls are TRBV5-5 and TRBJ2-7; 8 nucleotides agree with TRBD1. CDR3 length equals 16 residues. With V trimmed by 1 base and J by 2 bases, 8 bases remained unmatched. Germline loops: CDR1 SGHKS, CDR2 YYEKEE (reference sequence). Full variable domain (missing parts from reference TRBV5-5 and TRBJ2-7): DAGVTQSPTHLIKTRGQQVTLRCSPISGHKSVSWYQQVLGQGPQFIFQYYEKEERGRGNFPDRFSARQFPNYSSELNVNALLLGDSALYLCASSLIPGQEAYEQYFGPGTRLTVT.

CDR3 nucleotide sequence: TGTGCCAGCAGTTCCTCACCCGGGACTAGGAGGGTTTCGGGCGAGGAGACCCAGTACTTC. This encodes CASSSSPGTRRVSGEETQYF. The chain carries TRBV28 and TRBJ2-5, with 8 bases aligning to TRBD2. Germline CDR1 and CDR2: MDHEN and SYDVKM. V dropped 4 bases and J dropped 5; count of bases not matched to a gene: 24. The CDR3 has 20 residues.

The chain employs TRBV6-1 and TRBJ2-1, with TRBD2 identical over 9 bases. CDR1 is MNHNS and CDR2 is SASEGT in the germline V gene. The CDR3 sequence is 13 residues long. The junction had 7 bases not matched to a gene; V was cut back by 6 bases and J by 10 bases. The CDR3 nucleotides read TGTGCCAGCAGGCTTAGCGGGAGCACCGAGCAGTTCTTC. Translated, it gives CASRLSGSTEQFF.

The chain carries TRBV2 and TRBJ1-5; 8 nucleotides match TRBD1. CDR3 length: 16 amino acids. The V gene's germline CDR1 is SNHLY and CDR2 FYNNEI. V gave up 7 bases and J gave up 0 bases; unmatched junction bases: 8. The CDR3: CASTTRGQASNQPQHF. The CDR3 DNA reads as TGTGCCAGCACCACCCGGGGACAGGCTAGCAATCAGCCCCAGCATTTT.

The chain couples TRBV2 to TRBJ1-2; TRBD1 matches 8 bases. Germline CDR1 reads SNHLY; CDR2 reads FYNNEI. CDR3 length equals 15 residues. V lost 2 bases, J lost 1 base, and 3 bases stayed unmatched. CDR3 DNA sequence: TGTGCCAGCAGTGAACCCAGGGGGCGTAACTATGGCTACACCTTC. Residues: CASSEPRGRNYGYTF.

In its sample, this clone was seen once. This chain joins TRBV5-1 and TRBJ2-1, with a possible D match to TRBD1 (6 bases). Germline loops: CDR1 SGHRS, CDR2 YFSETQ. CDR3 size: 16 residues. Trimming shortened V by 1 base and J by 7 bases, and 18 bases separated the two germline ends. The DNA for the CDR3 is TGCGCCAGCAGCTTGATAGGGGTAGCCCAGGGGAATGAGCAGTTCTTC. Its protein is CASSLIGVAQGNEQFF.

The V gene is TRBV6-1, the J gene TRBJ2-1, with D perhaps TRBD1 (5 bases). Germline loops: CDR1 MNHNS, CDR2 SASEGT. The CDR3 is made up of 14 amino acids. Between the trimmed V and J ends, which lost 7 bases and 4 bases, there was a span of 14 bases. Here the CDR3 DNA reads TGTGCCAGCACCCTACAGGCTTTTTACAATGAGCAGTTCTTC. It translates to CASTLQAFYNEQFF.

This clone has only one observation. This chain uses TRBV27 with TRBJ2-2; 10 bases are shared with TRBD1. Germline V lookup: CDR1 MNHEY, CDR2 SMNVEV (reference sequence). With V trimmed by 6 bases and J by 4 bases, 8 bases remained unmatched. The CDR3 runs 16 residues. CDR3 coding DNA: TGTGCCAGCAGATACCCCGGGACAGGGGTCACCGGGGAGCTGTTTTTT. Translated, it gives CASRYPGTGVTGELFF.

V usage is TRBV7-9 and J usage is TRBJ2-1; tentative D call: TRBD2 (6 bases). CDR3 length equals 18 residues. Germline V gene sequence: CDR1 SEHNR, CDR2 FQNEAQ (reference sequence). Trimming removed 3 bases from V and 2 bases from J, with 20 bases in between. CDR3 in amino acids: CASSFGLARRETYNEQFF. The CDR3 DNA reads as TGTGCCAGCAGCTTTGGTCTCGCGCGTCGGGAGACCTACAATGAGCAGTTCTTC.

The CDR3 spells CASSQDSLGTGVGSTEAFF. DNA of the CDR3: TGTGCCAGCAGCCAAGATTCTTTGGGGACAGGGGTGGGTAGCACTGAAGCTTTCTTT. The chain recombines TRBV16 with TRBJ1-1; 10 bases are a match to TRBD1. Germline CDR1 and CDR2: KGHSY and FQNENV. The ends lost 2 bases at V and 4 bases at J; junction bases unmatched: 16. CDR3 length: 19 amino acids.

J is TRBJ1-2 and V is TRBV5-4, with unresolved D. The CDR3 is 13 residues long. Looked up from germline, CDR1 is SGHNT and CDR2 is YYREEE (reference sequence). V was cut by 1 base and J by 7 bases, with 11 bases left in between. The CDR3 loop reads CASSLLEAGGYTF. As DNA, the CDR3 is TGTGCCAGCAGCTTGCTTGAGGCTGGTGGCTACACCTTC.

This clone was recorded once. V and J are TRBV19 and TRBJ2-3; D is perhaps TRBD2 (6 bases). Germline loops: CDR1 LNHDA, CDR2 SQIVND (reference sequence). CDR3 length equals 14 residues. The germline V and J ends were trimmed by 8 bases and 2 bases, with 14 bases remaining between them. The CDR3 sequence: CASGGSGPTDTQYF. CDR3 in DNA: TGTGCCAGTGGGGGGAGTGGACCCACAGATACGCAGTATTTT.

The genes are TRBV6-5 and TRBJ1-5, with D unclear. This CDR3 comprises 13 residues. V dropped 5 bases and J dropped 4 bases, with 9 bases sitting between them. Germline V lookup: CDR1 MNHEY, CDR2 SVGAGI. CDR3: CASSTRGNQPQHF. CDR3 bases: TGTGCCAGCAGTACAAGAGGGAATCAGCCCCAGCATTTT.

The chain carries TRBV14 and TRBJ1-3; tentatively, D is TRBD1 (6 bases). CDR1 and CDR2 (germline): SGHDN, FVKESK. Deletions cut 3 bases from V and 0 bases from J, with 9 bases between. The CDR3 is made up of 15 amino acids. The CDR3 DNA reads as TGTGCCAGCAGCCATGGCAGGGGCTCTGGAAACACCATATATTTT. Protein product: CASSHGRGSGNTIYF.

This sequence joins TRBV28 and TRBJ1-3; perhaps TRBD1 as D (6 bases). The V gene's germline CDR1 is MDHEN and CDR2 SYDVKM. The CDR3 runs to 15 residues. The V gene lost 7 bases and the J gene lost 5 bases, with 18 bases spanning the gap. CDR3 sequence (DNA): TGTGCCAGCAAGGGGACATTACAGGGAAGAAACACCATATATTTT. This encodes CASKGTLQGRNTIYF.

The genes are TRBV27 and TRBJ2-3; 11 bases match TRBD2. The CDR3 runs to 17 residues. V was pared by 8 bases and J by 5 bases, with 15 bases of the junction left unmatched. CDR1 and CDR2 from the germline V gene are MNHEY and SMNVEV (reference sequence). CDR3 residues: CASRLSVAGGPGDTQYF. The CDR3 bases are TGTGCCAGCCGGTTATCAGTAGCGGGAGGGCCGGGAGATACGCAGTATTTT.

CDR3: CASSIYSKNTEAFF. As DNA, the CDR3 is TGTGCCAGTAGTATTTACAGCAAGAACACTGAAGCTTTCTTT. This chain links TRBV19 with TRBJ1-1; D is uncertain. There are 14 residues in the CDR3. Trimming shortened V by 3 bases and J by 1 base, and 9 bases separated the two germline ends. Germline assignment: CDR1 LNHDA and CDR2 SQIVND (reference sequence).

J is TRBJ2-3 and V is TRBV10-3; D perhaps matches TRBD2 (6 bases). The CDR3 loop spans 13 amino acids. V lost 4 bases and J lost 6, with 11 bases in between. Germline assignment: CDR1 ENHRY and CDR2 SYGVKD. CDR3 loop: CAISGASVDTQYF. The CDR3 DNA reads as TGTGCCATCAGTGGGGCTAGCGTGGATACGCAGTATTTT.

The CDR3 bases are TGTGCCAGCAGGCCCTTCGGGACAGGGTCCCACAATGAGCAGTTCTTC. Translating gives CASRPFGTGSHNEQFF. The J gene is TRBJ2-1, the V gene TRBV11-1; 9 bases are shared with TRBD1. The CDR3 is made up of 16 amino acids. Germline V CDR1 and CDR2: SGHAT, FQDESV (reference sequence). Trimming at V came to 6 bases and at J to 5 bases, leaving 11 bases not matched to a gene.

CDR3 in amino acids: CASRDGTSSYEQYF. Here the CDR3 DNA reads TGTGCCAGCAGAGATGGGACTAGCTCCTACGAGCAGTACTTC. V is TRBV28 and J is TRBJ2-7, with 8 bases lining up with TRBD2. Germline V gives CDR1 MDHEN, CDR2 SYDVKM. This CDR3 spans 14 amino acids. With V trimmed by 6 bases and J by 0 bases, 4 bases remained unmatched.

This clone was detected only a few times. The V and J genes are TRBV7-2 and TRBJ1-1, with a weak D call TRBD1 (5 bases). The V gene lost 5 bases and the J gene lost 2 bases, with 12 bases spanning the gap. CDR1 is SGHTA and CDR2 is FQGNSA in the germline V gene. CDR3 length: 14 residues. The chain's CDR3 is CASSQKGFNTEAFF. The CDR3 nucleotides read TGTGCCAGCAGCCAGAAGGGGTTCAACACTGAAGCTTTCTTT.

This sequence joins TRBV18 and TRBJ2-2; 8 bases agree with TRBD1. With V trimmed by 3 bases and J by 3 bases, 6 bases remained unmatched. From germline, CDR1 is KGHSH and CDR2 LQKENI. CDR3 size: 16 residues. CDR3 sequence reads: CASSPDRGPYTGELFF. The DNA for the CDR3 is TGTGCCAGCTCACCCGACAGGGGCCCTTACACCGGGGAGCTGTTTTTT.

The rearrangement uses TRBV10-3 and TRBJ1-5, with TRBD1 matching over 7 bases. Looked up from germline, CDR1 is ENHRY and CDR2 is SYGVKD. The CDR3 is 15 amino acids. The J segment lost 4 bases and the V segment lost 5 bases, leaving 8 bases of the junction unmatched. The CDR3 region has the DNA TGTGCCATCAGTCCATCCGGGACAGATAATCAGCCCCAGCATTTT. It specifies CAISPSGTDNQPQHF.